The T cell receptor (beta chain) under discussion was sequenced for a study of tumor-infiltrating lymphocytes in primary liver carcinoma. About the research overall: The five patients, who were men and women, ranged in age from 30 to 69 years. Study-level findings and limits: Present in all five tumor regions were only about 7-25% of the top clones.

Germline V gene sequence: CDR1 SGHRS, CDR2 YFSETQ. The CDR3 runs 13 residues. From unsorted bulk tissue weighing about 20-32 mg, DNA and RNA were co-extracted. Surgeons treated the primary liver carcinoma of the patients by surgical resection. Sampling of each tumor involved five separate regions. A remark on this clonotype: Antigen unknown. At one boundary the junction diverges from the germline segment, which might be a read error.

The input was approximately 500 ng total RNA; TCR beta cDNA was made from it with a constant-region primer. Three-round nested multiplex PCR performed with slightly modified ARM-PCR produced the TCR beta libraries. TRBV1-TRBV30 forward primers and a C-beta reverse primer were used in the first two PCR rounds, which each ran for 10 cycles. TCRdb independently ran MiXCR on the multiplex PCR reads; one entry per CDR3 protein. The sample contains roughly 70,000 distinct CDR3 sequences, about two thirds of which appear only once. This TCR came from a man aged 35-49 years with primary liver carcinoma and hepatitis B virus infection. The chain has TRBV5-1 and TRBJ1-5; D unresolved. Material: liver tumor tissue from sampling region 4. Subset in this sample: tumor region T4, right-lateral pole. CDR3 residues: CAGSYEGNQPQHF. The CDR3 DNA sequence: TGCGCCGGCAGCTATGAAGGGAATCAGCCCCAGCATTTT.